Each of the 5 T cell receptor beta chains below was sequenced from the same sample in a study of blood T cell repertoires in COVID-19. The table came from immunoSEQ multiplex PCR; TCRdb's copy has only in-frame clones and leaves some out. Of tens of thousands of clones listed, 75% to 80% are singletons. The sample comprised peripheral blood. The receptors were sampled from a man aged 65-85 years with COVID-19, enrolled during active disease.

The chain has TRBV6-4 and TRBJ2-1, with 9 bases lining up with TRBD2. This CDR3 has 14 residues. CDR1 is MRHNA and CDR2 is SNTAGT in the germline V gene. V was clipped by 2 bases and J by 9 bases; unmatched bases: 5. The CDR3 bases are TGTGCCAGCAGTGACATAGCGGGAGTTGGTGAGCAGTTCTTC. Translating it yields CASSDIAGVGEQFF.

This rearrangement joins TRBV27 to TRBJ1-1; 12 bases align to TRBD1. The CDR3 has 15 residues. Germline lookup yields CDR1 MNHEY and CDR2 SMNVEV (reference sequence). The J segment lost 6 bases and the V segment lost 2 bases, leaving 4 bases of the junction unmatched. The CDR3 region is CASSLGGTGGAEAFF. CDR3 coding DNA: TGTGCCAGCAGTTTAGGAGGGACAGGGGGCGCTGAAGCTTTCTTT.

The chain links TRBV6-6 to TRBJ2-7; D may be TRBD2 (5 bases). Germline CDR1 MNHNY, CDR2 SVGAGI (reference sequence). V was shortened by 0 bases and J by 5 bases, with 14 bases between the two germline ends. The CDR3 totals 15 residues. The CDR3 DNA reads TGTGCCAGCAGTTACTCAATGGCATACGGGGACGAGCAGTACTTC. This sequence encodes CASSYSMAYGDEQYF.

The V and J genes are TRBV5-5 and TRBJ2-1; 12 bases match TRBD2. Germline V gene data show CDR1 as SGHKS and CDR2 as YYEKEE (reference sequence). This CDR3 is built from 16 residues. The V and J ends lost 4 bases and 6 bases, in that order; junction bases with no gene match: 8. The CDR3 coding sequence is TGTGCCAGCAGCAGACCGCCGGGACTAGCGGGCAATGAGCAGTTCTTC. Encoded protein: CASSRPPGLAGNEQFF.

This clone was recorded a few times. V is TRBV3-1 (or the pseudogene TRBV3-2) and J is TRBJ2-7; D unclear. V was shortened by 0 bases and J by 6 bases, with 15 bases between the two germline ends. Germline CDR1 is LGHDT and CDR2 is YNNKEL (reference sequence). The CDR3 consists of 15 residues. The DNA for the CDR3 is TGTGCCAGCAGCCAAGATCTGGGTACTAAAACCGAGCAGTACTTC. This encodes CASSQDLGTKTEQYF.